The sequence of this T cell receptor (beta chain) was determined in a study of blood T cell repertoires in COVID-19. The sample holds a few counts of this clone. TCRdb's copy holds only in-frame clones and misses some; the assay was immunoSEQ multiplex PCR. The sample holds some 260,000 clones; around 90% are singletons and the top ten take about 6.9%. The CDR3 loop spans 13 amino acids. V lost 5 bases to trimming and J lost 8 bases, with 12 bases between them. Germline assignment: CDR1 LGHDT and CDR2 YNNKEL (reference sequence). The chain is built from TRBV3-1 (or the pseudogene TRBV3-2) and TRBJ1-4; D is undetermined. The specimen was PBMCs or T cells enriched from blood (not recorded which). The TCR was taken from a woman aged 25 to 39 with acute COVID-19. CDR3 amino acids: CASSLDAGEKLFF. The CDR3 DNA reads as TGTGCCAGCAGCTTGGACGCGGGGGAAAAACTGTTTTTT.